The 18 T cell receptor beta chains given below trace back to one sample, sequenced in a study of cytomegalovirus exposure and HLA in healthy donors. Use of 60 Vbeta and 13 Jbeta primers characterized the PCR. Assay used: immunoSEQ multiplex PCR; TCRdb lists only in-frame clones, some missing. Of around 140,000 clones in the sample, around 78% were seen once. The sequencing sample was made of PBMCs. The receptors originated from a man in his forties or fifties in good health and CMV-seronegative.

The chain uses TRBV19 and TRBJ2-7; D is perhaps TRBD2 (5 bases). Per germline, CDR1 LNHDA and CDR2 SQIVND (reference sequence). V lost 1 base and J lost 3, with 13 bases in between. The CDR3 totals 15 residues. The CDR3, as DNA: TGTGCCAGTAGTATAGGGGCCGGGGAAGGCTACGAGCAGTACTTC. It translates to CASSIGAGEGYEQYF.

J is TRBJ2-1 and V is TRBV15, with no clear D. Germline values: CDR1 LNHNV, CDR2 YYDKDF (reference sequence). The CDR3 has 16 residues. The V gene lost 0 bases and the J gene lost 1 base, with 10 bases spanning the gap. The CDR3 sequence: CATSRDTSGSYNEQFF. The CDR3 nucleotides read TGTGCCACCAGCAGAGATACATCGGGTTCCTACAATGAGCAGTTCTTC.

The chain has TRBV29-1 and TRBJ1-2; 7 bases match TRBD1. This CDR3 spans 14 amino acids. Germline V gene sequence: CDR1 SQVTM, CDR2 ANQGSEA. V gave up 7 bases and J gave up 4 bases; unmatched junction bases: 12. CDR3 in amino acids: CSAVDRVDTYGYTF. The CDR3 DNA sequence: TGCAGCGCCGTCGACAGGGTCGATACCTATGGCTACACCTTC. The whole variable domain, filled in from reference TRBV29-1 and TRBJ1-2, reads SAVISQKPSRDICQRGTSLTIQCQVDSQVTMMFWYRQQPGQSLTLIATANQGSEATYESGFVIDKFPISRPNLTFSTLTVSNMSPEDSSIYLCSAVDRVDTYGYTFGSGTRLTVV.

The V call is TRBV19, the J call TRBJ2-1, with TRBD2 identical over 8 bases. This CDR3 spans 14 amino acids. The V and J ends lost 6 bases and 2 bases, in that order; junction bases with no gene match: 3. In germline, CDR1 is LNHDA, CDR2 SQIVND (reference sequence). CDR3 region: CASSVGRAYNEQFF. Here the CDR3 DNA reads TGTGCCAGTAGCGTCGGGAGGGCCTACAATGAGCAGTTCTTC.

V usage is TRBV28 and J usage is TRBJ1-1, with D perhaps matching TRBD1 (5 bases). V was cut by 3 bases and J by 5 bases, with 13 bases left in between. Germline V gene sequence: CDR1 MDHEN, CDR2 SYDVKM. The CDR3 runs to 14 residues. CDR3 nucleotide sequence: TGTGCCAGCAGTTTGGGCAGGGCCGGGACTGAAGCTTTCTTT. It specifies CASSLGRAGTEAFF.

The rearrangement uses TRBV9 and TRBJ1-5; maybe TRBD1 (5 bases). The CDR3 is 14 residues long. Trimming left V 3 bases short and J 0 bases short, with 7 bases between. Germline-derived CDR1 and CDR2 are SGDLS and YYNGEE. The CDR3, as DNA: TGTGCCAGCAGCGACGACAGTAGCAATCAGCCCCAGCATTTT. This encodes CASSDDSSNQPQHF.

The gene calls are TRBV6-1 and TRBJ1-1, with D perhaps TRBD1 (6 bases). The CDR3 consists of 15 residues. Trimming removed 0 bases at V and 5 bases at J, with 13 bases between. Looked up from germline, CDR1 is MNHNS and CDR2 is SASEGT. The CDR3 spells CASSEARGIWTEAFF. The CDR3 nucleotides are TGTGCCAGCAGTGAAGCGAGGGGGATTTGGACTGAAGCTTTCTTT.

The sample holds a few counts of this clone. V gene TRBV6-6 combines with J gene TRBJ2-3; TRBD2 might be the D (6 bases). This CDR3 has 12 residues. CDR1 is MNHNY and CDR2 is SVGAGI in the germline V gene (reference sequence). Trimming took 10 bases from V and 0 from J, leaving 8 bases between them. The CDR3 loop reads CAIAGSTDTQYF. The DNA for the CDR3 is TGTGCCATTGCGGGGAGCACAGATACGCAGTATTTT.

J is TRBJ2-3 and V is TRBV6-4; 11 nucleotides match TRBD2. Trimming cost V 4 bases and J 1 base; bases outside gene matches: 1. CDR1 is MRHNA, CDR2 SNTAGT, per germline. The CDR3 is 15 amino acids. The CDR3 protein is CASSVLAGGTDTQYF. The CDR3 DNA reads as TGTGCCAGCAGTGTACTAGCGGGAGGCACAGATACGCAGTATTTT.

The rearrangement uses TRBV4-1 and TRBJ2-1; D is possibly TRBD1 (6 bases). Germline V gene lookup returns CDR1 MGHRA and CDR2 YSYEKL. The CDR3 totals 17 residues. Trimming removed 0 bases at V and 0 bases at J, with 12 bases between. Here the CDR3 reads CASSQDPGAPSYNEQFF. The DNA for the CDR3 is TGCGCCAGCAGCCAAGATCCAGGGGCCCCCTCCTACAATGAGCAGTTCTTC.

This chain joins TRBV6-5 and TRBJ1-1, with 8 positions matching TRBD1. Germline V gives CDR1 MNHEY, CDR2 SVGAGI. Unmatched junction bases numbered 5, after V lost 4 bases and J lost 4 bases. This CDR3 comprises 14 residues. This chain's CDR3 is CASSLDREATEAFF. The CDR3 nucleotides read TGTGCCAGCAGTTTGGACAGGGAGGCCACTGAAGCTTTCTTT.

The genes are TRBV25-1 and TRBJ2-3; D uncertain. The CDR3 length is 15 residues. Trimming cost V 3 bases and J 0 bases, with 10 bases left between them. CDR1 MGHDK and CDR2 SYGVNS come from the germline V gene. The CDR3 is CASSDEILSTDTQYF. The DNA of the CDR3 is TGTGCCAGCAGTGACGAGATTCTTAGCACAGATACGCAGTATTTT. The full variable domain, with the rest looked up from reference TRBV25-1 and TRBJ2-3, is EADIYQTPRYLVIGTGKKITLECSQTMGHDKMYWYQQDPGMELHLIHYSYGVNSTEKGDLSSESTVSRIRTEHFPLTLESARPSHTSQYLCASSDEILSTDTQYFGPGTRLTVL.

The count of this clone is one. This chain connects TRBV7-9 to TRBJ1-5, with TRBD1 identical over 7 bases. J gave up 5 bases and V 1 base, and 8 bases lay outside the gene matches. The CDR3 runs to 16 residues. Germline CDR1 SEHNR, CDR2 FQNEAQ (reference sequence). CDR3 amino acids: CASSLEAGGRDQPQHF. Here the CDR3 DNA reads TGTGCCAGCAGCTTAGAGGCAGGGGGTCGGGATCAGCCCCAGCATTTT.

This clone was seen once. V usage is TRBV29-1 and J usage is TRBJ1-5; possible D gene TRBD1, 5 bases. Trimming stripped 4 bases from V and 2 bases from J, with 15 bases between. CDR3 length: 15 residues. Germline V gene lookup returns CDR1 SQVTM and CDR2 ANQGSEA. The CDR3 region has the DNA TGCAGCGTTGGAGACTCTGGGGCTGGCAATCAGCCCCAGCATTTT. Encoded protein: CSVGDSGAGNQPQHF.

The rearrangement joins TRBV25-1 to TRBJ2-7; maybe TRBD2 (7 bases). V gave up 1 base and J gave up 5 bases, with 12 bases separating them. The CDR3 length is 14 residues. Germline V gene sequence: CDR1 MGHDK, CDR2 SYGVNS. The CDR3 bases are TGTGCCAGCAGTGAATGGGGGGGCCCCAACGAGCAGTACTTC. Amino acids: CASSEWGGPNEQYF.

The chain uses TRBV5-1 and TRBJ2-5, with 10 bases that match TRBD1. The trim removed 2 bases at V and 5 bases at J, leaving 6 bases unmatched. CDR1 and CDR2 (germline): SGHRS, YFSETQ. The length of the CDR3 is 15 residues. The CDR3 coding sequence is TGCGCCAGCAGCTTAACCGGGACAGGGGAGGAGACCCAGTACTTC. Protein: CASSLTGTGEETQYF.

This clone was found a few times. This chain connects TRBV7-9 to TRBJ1-4, with TRBD1 identical over 9 bases. CDR1 and CDR2 (germline): SEHNR, FQNEAQ (reference sequence). CDR3 length: 17 amino acids. V lost 3 bases to trimming and J lost 2 bases; unmatched junction nucleotides: 7. The CDR3 spells CASSLGQGGGTNEKLFF. The DNA for the CDR3 is TGTGCCAGCAGCTTGGGACAGGGCGGAGGTACTAATGAAAAACTGTTTTTT.

The chain links TRBV9 to TRBJ2-1; 9 positions agree with TRBD2. The CDR3 runs to 13 residues. With V trimmed by 2 bases and J by 9 bases, 3 bases remained unmatched. Per germline, CDR1 SGDLS and CDR2 YYNGEE. CDR3 bases: TGTGCCAGCAGCGTTCCAGCGGGAGGTGAGCAGTTCTTC. This codes for CASSVPAGGEQFF.